This TCR beta chain stems from a study of CD8 T cells in Susac syndrome. Study-level results: TCR sequencing and HLA analysis covered a relatively small number of individuals.

RNA in amounts of roughly 0.5 to 1 ug was reverse transcribed with random hexamers. Via MiXCR, TCRdb re-called the immunoSEQ multiplex PCR reads, giving one row per CDR3 protein. The table lists 400,000 or so distinct CDR3 sequences, more than 80% of them singletons. This CDR3 is 15 amino acids long. V shed 8 bases, J shed 0 bases, and the junction held 8 bases outside the gene matches. CDR1 SNHLY and CDR2 FYNNEI come from the germline V gene. With respect to this clonotype: What it binds is not known.

The V call is TRBV2, the J call TRBJ2-3; TRBD1 matches at 7 bases. The sequence was obtained from a human donor with multiple sclerosis. The sequencing sample was made of CD8+ T cells from PBMCs. CDR3 sequence (DNA): TGTGCCAGCGTACAGGGGATATCTAGCACAGATACGCAGTATTTT. Its protein is CASVQGISSTDTQYF. Full variable domain (rest looked up from reference TRBV2 and TRBJ2-3): EPEVTQTPSHQVTQMGQEVILRCVPISNHLYFYWYRQILGQKVEFLVSFYNNEISEKSEIFDDQFSVERPDGSNFTLKIRSTKLEDSAMYFCASVQGISSTDTQYFGPGTRLTVL.